The 3 T cell receptor beta chains in this list originate from one sample, sequenced in a study of brain T cells in children with intractable seizures. Only in-frame clones appear in the TCRdb table, and some are missing; sequencing was by immunoSEQ multiplex PCR. The table lists 70,000 to 85,000 clones, approximately 90% of them singletons. The sequenced sample was peripheral blood, obtained at surgery. These receptors came from a girl aged 2 to 9 with Rasmussen encephalitis and intractable seizures.

The chain has TRBV6-5 and TRBJ2-1; D may be TRBD1 (6 bases). The CDR3 runs 13 residues. Germline V lookup: CDR1 MNHEY, CDR2 SVGAGI. Trimming removed 6 bases from V and 3 bases from J, with 9 bases in between. This chain's CDR3 is CASSRDNYNEQFF. For the CDR3, the DNA is TGTGCCAGCAGCAGGGACAACTACAATGAGCAGTTCTTC.

This clone was counted a few times. The rearrangement links TRBV6-1 to TRBJ1-6; no clear D gene. The germline V and J ends were trimmed by 2 bases and 0 bases, with 5 bases remaining between them. Germline V gene data show CDR1 as MNHNS and CDR2 as SASEGT. The CDR3 length is 15 residues. CDR3 nucleotide sequence: TGTGCCAGCAGTGAACAAAACTCCTATAATTCACCCCTCCACTTT. Translated: CASSEQNSYNSPLHF.

The V gene is TRBV10-1, the J gene TRBJ2-2, with 9 bases aligning to TRBD1. Losses at the gene ends were 5 bases for V and 3 bases for J; bases not matched to a gene: 7. Germline CDR1 reads WNHNN; CDR2 reads SYGVQD (reference sequence). The CDR3 extends over 16 amino acids. This chain's CDR3 is CASSPGQGIYTGELFF. The CDR3 DNA reads TGCGCCAGCAGTCCCGGACAGGGGATATACACCGGGGAGCTGTTTTTT.